This is a list of T cell receptor beta chains from one sample in a study of breast tumors, draining lymph nodes, adjacent tissues. MiXCR was run by TCRdb on the multiplex PCR reads, yielding one entry per CDR3 protein. Of under 350,000 distinct CDR3 sequences listed, 30% are singletons. The material sequenced was axillary lymph node tissue. All receptors derive from a female donor with breast cancer. Some clones in this sample may be carry-over from other donors' samples. Both conserved end residues are part of each CDR3. The order of the fields is V gene, clone size, J gene, D gene, CDR3 protein, CDR3 DNA. D genes are given only for firm matches. Clone size appears in some rows only: once, few, many, or a class for an expanded clone.

TRBV6-6	many	TRBJ2-1	-	CASSYFSNNEQFF	TGTGCCAGCAGTTACTTTAGCAACAATGAGCAGTTCTTC
TRBV2	many	TRBJ2-2	-	CASTPYLTGELFF	TGTGCCAGCACCCCATACCTAACCGGGGAGCTGTTTTTT
TRBV12-3/TRBV12-4	many	TRBJ1-4	-	CASRSYHEDEKLFF	TGTGCCAGCAGGTCCTACCACGAGGATGAAAAACTGTTTTTT
TRBV3-1	few	TRBJ2-1	TRBD2	CASSQGAGGPGDEQFF	TGTGCCAGCAGCCAAGGAGCGGGAGGGCCGGGGGATGAGCAGTTCTTC
TRBV19	-	TRBJ2-6	-	CASSGNRDRTRGNVLTF	TGTGCCAGTAGTGGAAACCGGGACAGGACTAGGGGCAACGTCCTGACTTTC
TRBV20-1	many	TRBJ1-1	-	CSARGATNTEAFF	TGCAGTGCTAGGGGGGCAACGAACACTGAAGCTTTCTTT
TRBV11-2	many	TRBJ2-2	TRBD2	CASRLLSGTNTGELFF	TGTGCCAGCAGGCTGTTGAGCGGGACGAACACCGGGGAGCTGTTTTTT
TRBV5-1	many	TRBJ2-2	-	CASSFGNRRGELFF	TGCGCCAGCAGCTTCGGGAACCGCCGCGGGGAGCTGTTTTTT
TRBV7-9	-	TRBJ1-1	-	CASSLDAVNTEAFF	TGTGCCAGCAGCTTGGACGCGGTGAACACTGAAGCTTTCTTT
TRBV7-9	many	TRBJ2-7	-	CASSLGNSYEQYF	TGTGCCAGCAGCTTAGGTAATTCCTACGAGCAGTACTTC
TRBV18	-	TRBJ1-2	-	CVSSPAANTNYGYTF	TGTGTCAGCTCACCAGCGGCTAACACTAACTATGGCTACACCTTC
TRBV10-2	many	TRBJ2-1	-	CASSRPGPSNEQFF	TGCGCCAGCAGCCGTCCTGGACCGAGCAATGAGCAGTTCTTC
TRBV24-1	-	TRBJ2-3	-	CASSYLERVADTQYF	TGTGCCAGCAGTTATCTTGAGCGGGTCGCAGATACGCAGTATTTT
TRBV12-3/TRBV12-4	many	TRBJ2-7	TRBD2	CASTDPGTSGSGEQYF	TGTGCCAGCACCGATCCCGGGACTAGCGGGAGTGGCGAGCAGTACTTC
TRBV6-1	-	TRBJ2-2	-	CASRRRRTATGELFF	TGTGCCAGCAGACGACGAAGGACAGCGACCGGGGAGCTGTTTTTT
TRBV19	many	TRBJ2-2	TRBD2	CASRRTSGPTGELFF	TGTGCCAGCAGAAGGACTAGCGGACCCACCGGGGAGCTGTTTTTT
TRBV12-3/TRBV12-4	many	TRBJ2-3	-	CASRRVGSHDDTQYF	TGTGCCAGCAGACGGGTCGGGTCGCATGATGATACGCAGTATTTT
TRBV28	few	TRBJ2-6	TRBD1	CASSPGQGALGANVLTF	TGTGCCAGCAGTCCAGGACAGGGGGCCCTTGGGGCCAACGTCCTGACTTTC
TRBV20-1	-	TRBJ2-7	-	CSATTGTLGSGQYF	TGCAGTGCCACCACCGGGACTCTGGGCTCCGGGCAGTACTTC
TRBV10-3	many	TRBJ2-7	-	CAIGEAGVEQYF	TGTGCCATCGGAGAAGCGGGCGTCGAGCAGTACTTC
TRBV28	-	TRBJ1-4	-	CASNFGGLNEKLFF	TGTGCCAGCAATTTTGGTGGCTTGAATGAAAAACTGTTTTTT
TRBV20-1	-	TRBJ1-4	-	CSARWGREKLFF	TGCAGTGCTAGGTGGGGTAGGGAAAAACTGTTTTTT
TRBV20-1	many	TRBJ2-5	-	CSAQQETQYF	TGCAGTGCTCAACAGGAGACCCAGTACTTC
TRBV28	many	TRBJ2-7	TRBD1	CASSLGGWDSSYEQYF	TGTGCCAGCAGTTTAGGAGGTTGGGACAGCTCCTACGAGCAGTACTTC
TRBV6-5	many	TRBJ2-5	TRBD2	CASSQLAGGGETQYF	TGTGCCAGCAGTCAGCTAGCGGGAGGAGGAGAGACCCAGTACTTC
TRBV25-1	once	TRBJ2-5	-	CASKLTTAPQETQYF	TGTGCCAGCAAACTAACGACAGCACCCCAAGAGACCCAGTACTTC
TRBV5-6	many	TRBJ2-2	TRBD1	CASSSGGTGTGELFF	TGTGCCAGCAGCTCCGGCGGGACAGGGACCGGGGAGCTGTTTTTT
TRBV9	-	TRBJ2-2	-	CARSPLQGAGELFF	TGTGCCAGGAGCCCCCTGCAAGGGGCCGGGGAGCTGTTTTTT
TRBV4-1	few	TRBJ2-6	-	CASRQEPGAGANVLTF	TGCGCCAGCCGCCAAGAACCGGGGGCTGGGGCCAACGTCCTGACTTTC
TRBV28	many	TRBJ1-2	-	CASSLSYGYTF	TGTGCCAGCAGTTTATCCTATGGCTACACCTTC
TRBV9	-	TRBJ2-1	TRBD2	CASSVSRVRLAGGNEQFF	TGTGCCAGCAGCGTTTCAAGGGTTAGACTAGCGGGAGGGAATGAGCAGTTCTTC
TRBV24-1	many	TRBJ2-1	-	CATSDTSNEQFF	TGTGCCACCAGTGATACATCCAATGAGCAGTTCTTC
TRBV5-4	many	TRBJ2-5	TRBD2	CASSWGTSGRGEETQYF	TGTGCCAGCAGCTGGGGGACTAGCGGGAGAGGGGAAGAGACCCAGTACTTC
TRBV4-1	many	TRBJ1-2	-	CASSQDPVRPYGYTF	TGCGCCAGCAGCCAAGATCCGGTCAGGCCTTATGGCTACACCTTC
TRBV12-3/TRBV12-4	many	TRBJ2-7	-	CASSLTPIEQYF	TGTGCCAGCAGTTTAACTCCCATCGAGCAGTACTTC
TRBV11-2	-	TRBJ1-2	TRBD1	CASSSTPGTGDFGYTF	TGTGCCAGCAGCTCCACCCCCGGGACAGGGGATTTTGGCTACACCTTC
TRBV6-5	-	TRBJ1-1	-	CASSYSGSEGAFF	TGTGCCAGCAGTTACTCCGGATCAGAGGGAGCTTTCTTT
TRBV12-3/TRBV12-4	many	TRBJ1-2	TRBD1	CASSYAVTGGNGYTF	TGTGCCAGCAGTTACGCCGTGACAGGGGGTAATGGCTACACCTTC
TRBV2	many	TRBJ2-3	TRBD2	CASSPGLAGDTQYF	TGTGCCAGCAGCCCGGGACTAGCGGGAGATACGCAGTATTTT
TRBV5-1	-	TRBJ2-1	TRBD2	CAGSLTGGSGRMRNEQFF	TGCGCCGGCAGCTTGACGGGAGGTAGCGGGAGGATGAGGAATGAGCAGTTCTTC
TRBV13	many	TRBJ2-1	-	CASRWGNNEQFF	TGTGCCAGCAGGTGGGGGAACAATGAGCAGTTCTTC
TRBV6-5	-	TRBJ2-5	TRBD2	CASSHSSSGSRYF	TGTGCCAGCAGTCACTCGAGTAGCGGGAGTCGGTACTTC